This T cell receptor beta chain originates from a study of blood T cell repertoires in COVID-19. Membership in each cohort depended on participant-reported clinical history. Germline V gene lookup returns CDR1 LNHDA and CDR2 SQIVND (reference sequence). The CDR3 length is 13 residues. Trimming stripped 4 bases from V and 7 bases from J, with 11 bases between. Assay used: immunoSEQ multiplex PCR; TCRdb lists only in-frame clones, some missing. The sample has 280,000 or so clones, roughly 90% seen once; the top ten hold 2.9%. The rearrangement joins TRBV19 to TRBJ1-5, with TRBD1 as a possible D gene (5 bases). Sequencing used PBMCs or T cells enriched from blood (not recorded which). The receptor was isolated from a woman aged 50 to 60 who had been exposed to COVID-19. CDR3 amino acids: CASSTGFRQPQHF. The CDR3 region has the DNA TGTGCCAGTAGTACAGGGTTCCGCCAGCCCCAGCATTTT.